This T cell receptor beta chain derives from a study of Graves' ophthalmopathy and Graves' hyperthyroidism. Study-level results: Blood repertoires reportedly contained most expanded thyroid clonotypes above 0.001 frequency.

Diagnosis relied on clinical symptoms, serum thyroxine, TRAb, thyroid ultrasound and orbital computed tomography. PBMCs originated in around 11 ml of fresh peripheral blood. V lost 8 bases and J lost 6, with 16 bases in between. Germline V gene data show CDR1 as MDHEN and CDR2 as SYDVKM. The CDR3 is 13 amino acids. This clonotype was detected many times. Antigen unknown. The study amplified TCR beta CDR3 regions using RNA transcripts. Second-round multiplex PCR came after first-round RT-PCR with HTBI primers. TCRdb independently ran MiXCR on the multiplex PCR reads; one entry per CDR3 protein. This sample yields 400,000 to 500,000 distinct CDR3 sequences, of which roughly 21% are seen a single time; approximately 3% belongs to the top ten.

What was sequenced was peripheral blood. This sequence was found in a woman aged 18-29 years with stable Graves' hyperthyroidism. The V and J genes are TRBV28 and TRBJ1-2; D not certain. The CDR3 region is CASGVTGVDGYTF. DNA for the CDR3: TGTGCCAGCGGAGTTACCGGGGTGGATGGCTACACCTTC.